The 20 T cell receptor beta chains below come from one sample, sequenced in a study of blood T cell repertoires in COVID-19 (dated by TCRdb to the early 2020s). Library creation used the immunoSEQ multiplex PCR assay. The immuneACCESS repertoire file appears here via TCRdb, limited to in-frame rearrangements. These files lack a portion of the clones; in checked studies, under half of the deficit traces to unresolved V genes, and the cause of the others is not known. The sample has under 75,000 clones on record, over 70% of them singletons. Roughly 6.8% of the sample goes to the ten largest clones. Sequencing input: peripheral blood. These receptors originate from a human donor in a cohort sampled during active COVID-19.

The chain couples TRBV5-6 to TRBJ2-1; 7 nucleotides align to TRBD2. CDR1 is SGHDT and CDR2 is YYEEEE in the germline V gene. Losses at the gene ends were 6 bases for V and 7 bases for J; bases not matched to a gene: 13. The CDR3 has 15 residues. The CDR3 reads CASTRTRGETNEQFF. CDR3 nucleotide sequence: TGTGCCAGCACCCGTACTCGGGGGGAGACTAATGAGCAGTTCTTC.

The CDR3 DNA sequence: TGCAGTGCTAGTCGACTAGCGGAAGAGACCCAGTACTTC. Translation gives CSASRLAEETQYF. The gene calls are TRBV20-1 and TRBJ2-5; 9 positions match TRBD2. The V segment lost 3 bases and the J segment 3 bases; nucleotides outside the gene matches: 2. Per germline, CDR1 DFQATT and CDR2 SNEGSKA (reference sequence). The CDR3 is 13 residues long.

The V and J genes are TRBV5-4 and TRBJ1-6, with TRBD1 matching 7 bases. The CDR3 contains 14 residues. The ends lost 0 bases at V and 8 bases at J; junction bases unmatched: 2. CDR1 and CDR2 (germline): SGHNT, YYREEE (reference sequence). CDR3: CASSLEGADSPLHF. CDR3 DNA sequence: TGTGCCAGCAGCTTGGAGGGGGCAGATTCACCCCTCCACTTT.

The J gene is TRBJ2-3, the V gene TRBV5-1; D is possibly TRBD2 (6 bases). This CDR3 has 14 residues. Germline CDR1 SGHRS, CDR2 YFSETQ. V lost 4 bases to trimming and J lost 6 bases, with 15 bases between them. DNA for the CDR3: TGCGCCAGCAGCCCCGTTAGCGGCTTGGATACGCAGTATTTT. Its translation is CASSPVSGLDTQYF. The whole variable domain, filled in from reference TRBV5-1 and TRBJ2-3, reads KAGVTQTPRYLIKTRGQQVTLSCSPISGHRSVSWYQQTPGQGLQFLFEYFSETQRNKGNFPGRFSGRQFSNSRSEMNVSTLELGDSALYLCASSPVSGLDTQYFGPGTRLTVL.

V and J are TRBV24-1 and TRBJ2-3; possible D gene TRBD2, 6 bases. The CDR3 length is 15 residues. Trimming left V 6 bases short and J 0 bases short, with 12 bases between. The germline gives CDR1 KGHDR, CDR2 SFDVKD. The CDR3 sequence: CATSSGSLSTDTQYF. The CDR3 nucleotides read TGTGCCACCAGTAGCGGGTCGCTCAGCACAGATACGCAGTATTTT.

DNA for the CDR3: TGTGCCAGCAGCTACGGGACTAGCGGGGGCTACGAGCAGTACTTC. It specifies CASSYGTSGGYEQYF. The rearrangement uses TRBV9 and TRBJ2-7; 14 nucleotides line up with TRBD2. The CDR3 is 15 amino acids. J was trimmed by 3 bases and V by 4 bases; bases with no gene match: 3. Germline-derived CDR1 and CDR2 are SGDLS and YYNGEE.

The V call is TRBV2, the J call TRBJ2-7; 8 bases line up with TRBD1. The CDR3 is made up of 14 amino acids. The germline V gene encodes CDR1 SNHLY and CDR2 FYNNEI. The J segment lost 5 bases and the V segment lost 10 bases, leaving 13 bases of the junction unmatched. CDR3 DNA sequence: TGTGCCACCCAGTCGGCGGACAGGGCCCACGAGCAGTACTTC. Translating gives CATQSADRAHEQYF.

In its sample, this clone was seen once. The CDR3 coding sequence is TGCGCCAGCAGTGAGCATGGGCAGCGGGAGACCCAGTACTTC. It is translated as CASSEHGQRETQYF. The V call is TRBV10-1, the J call TRBJ2-5; weak D call: TRBD2 (5 bases). Trimming removed 2 bases from V and 5 bases from J, with 12 bases in between. This CDR3 comprises 14 residues. Germline CDR1 WNHNN, CDR2 SYGVQD (reference sequence).

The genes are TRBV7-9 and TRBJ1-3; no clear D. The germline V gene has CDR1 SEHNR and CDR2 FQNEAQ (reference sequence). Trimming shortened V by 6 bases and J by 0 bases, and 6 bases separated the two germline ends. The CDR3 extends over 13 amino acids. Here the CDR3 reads CASRARSGNTIYF. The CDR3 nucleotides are TGTGCCAGCAGAGCCCGCTCTGGAAACACCATATATTTT.

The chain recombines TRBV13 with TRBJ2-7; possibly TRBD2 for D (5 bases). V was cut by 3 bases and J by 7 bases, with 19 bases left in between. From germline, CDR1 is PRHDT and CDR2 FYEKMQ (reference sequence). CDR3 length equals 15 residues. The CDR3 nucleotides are TGTGCCAGCAGCTTCCCCTTTGGATCCGAGCGGGAGCAGTACTTC. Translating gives CASSFPFGSEREQYF. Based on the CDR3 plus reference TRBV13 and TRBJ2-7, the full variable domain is AAGVIQSPRHLIKEKRETATLKCYPIPRHDTVYWYQQGPGQDPQFLISFYEKMQSDKGSIPDRFSAQQFSDYHSELNMSSLELGDSALYFCASSFPFGSEREQYFGPGTRLTVT.

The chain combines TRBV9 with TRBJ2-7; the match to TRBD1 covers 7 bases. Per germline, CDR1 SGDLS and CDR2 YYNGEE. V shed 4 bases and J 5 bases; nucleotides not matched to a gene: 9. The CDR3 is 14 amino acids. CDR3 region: CASSSSTGYHEQYF. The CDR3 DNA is TGTGCCAGCAGCTCATCGACAGGGTACCACGAGCAGTACTTC. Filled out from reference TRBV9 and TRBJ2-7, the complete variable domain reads DSGVTQTPKHLITATGQRVTLRCSPRSGDLSVYWYQQSLDQGLQFLIQYYNGEERAKGNILERFSAQQFPDLHSELNLSSLELGDSALYFCASSSSTGYHEQYFGPGTRLTVT.

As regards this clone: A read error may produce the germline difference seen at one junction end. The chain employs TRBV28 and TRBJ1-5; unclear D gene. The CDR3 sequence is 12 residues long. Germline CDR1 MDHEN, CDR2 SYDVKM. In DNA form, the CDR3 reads TGTGCCAGCAGTTTGGAGAATCAGCCCCGGCATTTT. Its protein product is CASSLENQPRHF.

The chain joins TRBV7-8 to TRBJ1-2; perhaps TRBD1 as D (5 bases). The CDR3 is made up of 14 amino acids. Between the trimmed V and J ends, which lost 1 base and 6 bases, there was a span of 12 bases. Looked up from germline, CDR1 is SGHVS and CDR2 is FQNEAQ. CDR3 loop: CASSLVQGMDGYTF. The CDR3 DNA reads TGTGCCAGCAGCTTAGTGCAGGGAATGGATGGCTACACCTTC.

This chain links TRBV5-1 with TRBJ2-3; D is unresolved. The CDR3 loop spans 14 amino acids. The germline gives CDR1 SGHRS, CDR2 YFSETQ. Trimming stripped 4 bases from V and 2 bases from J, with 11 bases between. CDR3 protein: CASSPDGYTDTQYF. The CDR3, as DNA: TGCGCCAGCAGCCCCGACGGGTACACAGATACGCAGTATTTT.

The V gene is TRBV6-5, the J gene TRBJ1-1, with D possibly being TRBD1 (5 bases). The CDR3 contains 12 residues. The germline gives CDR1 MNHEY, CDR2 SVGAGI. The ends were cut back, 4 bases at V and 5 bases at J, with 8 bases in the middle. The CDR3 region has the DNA TGTGCCAGCAGTTTCGGGGGTACTGAAGCTTTCTTT. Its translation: CASSFGGTEAFF.

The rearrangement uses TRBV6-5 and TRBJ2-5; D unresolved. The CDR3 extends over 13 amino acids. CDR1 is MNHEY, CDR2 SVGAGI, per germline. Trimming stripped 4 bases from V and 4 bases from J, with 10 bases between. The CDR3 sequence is CASSFATGETQYF. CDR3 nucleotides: TGTGCCAGCAGTTTCGCTACGGGAGAGACCCAGTACTTC.

The CDR3 nucleotides read TGCGCCAGCAGCGCGTACACAGGTATAGGCTCCTATAATTCACCCCTCCACTTT. The encoded protein is CASSAYTGIGSYNSPLHF. The chain has TRBV4-1 and TRBJ1-6; D possibly corresponds to TRBD1 (5 bases). The CDR3 runs to 18 residues. Trimming cost V 5 bases and J 0 bases, with 17 bases left between them. Per germline, CDR1 MGHRA and CDR2 YSYEKL.

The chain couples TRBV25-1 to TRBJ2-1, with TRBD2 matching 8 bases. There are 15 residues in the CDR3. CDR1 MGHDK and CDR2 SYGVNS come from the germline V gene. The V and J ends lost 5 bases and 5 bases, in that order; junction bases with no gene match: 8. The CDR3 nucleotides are TGTGCCAGCAGTCGCAGCGGGAGTGGAAACAATGAGCAGTTCTTC. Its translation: CASSRSGSGNNEQFF.

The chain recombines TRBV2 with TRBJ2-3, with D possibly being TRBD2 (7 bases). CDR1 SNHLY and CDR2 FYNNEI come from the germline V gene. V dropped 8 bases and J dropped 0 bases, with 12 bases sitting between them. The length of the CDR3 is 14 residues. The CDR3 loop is CASWGGPSTDTQYF. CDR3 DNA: TGTGCCAGCTGGGGGGGGCCTAGCACAGATACGCAGTATTTT.

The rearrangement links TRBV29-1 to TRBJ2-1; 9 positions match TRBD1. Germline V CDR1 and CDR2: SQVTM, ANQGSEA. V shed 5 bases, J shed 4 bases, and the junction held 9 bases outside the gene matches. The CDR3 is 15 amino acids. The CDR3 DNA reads TGCAGCGTTTACCCCCCGACAGGGGGATACAATGAGCAGTTCTTC. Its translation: CSVYPPTGGYNEQFF.